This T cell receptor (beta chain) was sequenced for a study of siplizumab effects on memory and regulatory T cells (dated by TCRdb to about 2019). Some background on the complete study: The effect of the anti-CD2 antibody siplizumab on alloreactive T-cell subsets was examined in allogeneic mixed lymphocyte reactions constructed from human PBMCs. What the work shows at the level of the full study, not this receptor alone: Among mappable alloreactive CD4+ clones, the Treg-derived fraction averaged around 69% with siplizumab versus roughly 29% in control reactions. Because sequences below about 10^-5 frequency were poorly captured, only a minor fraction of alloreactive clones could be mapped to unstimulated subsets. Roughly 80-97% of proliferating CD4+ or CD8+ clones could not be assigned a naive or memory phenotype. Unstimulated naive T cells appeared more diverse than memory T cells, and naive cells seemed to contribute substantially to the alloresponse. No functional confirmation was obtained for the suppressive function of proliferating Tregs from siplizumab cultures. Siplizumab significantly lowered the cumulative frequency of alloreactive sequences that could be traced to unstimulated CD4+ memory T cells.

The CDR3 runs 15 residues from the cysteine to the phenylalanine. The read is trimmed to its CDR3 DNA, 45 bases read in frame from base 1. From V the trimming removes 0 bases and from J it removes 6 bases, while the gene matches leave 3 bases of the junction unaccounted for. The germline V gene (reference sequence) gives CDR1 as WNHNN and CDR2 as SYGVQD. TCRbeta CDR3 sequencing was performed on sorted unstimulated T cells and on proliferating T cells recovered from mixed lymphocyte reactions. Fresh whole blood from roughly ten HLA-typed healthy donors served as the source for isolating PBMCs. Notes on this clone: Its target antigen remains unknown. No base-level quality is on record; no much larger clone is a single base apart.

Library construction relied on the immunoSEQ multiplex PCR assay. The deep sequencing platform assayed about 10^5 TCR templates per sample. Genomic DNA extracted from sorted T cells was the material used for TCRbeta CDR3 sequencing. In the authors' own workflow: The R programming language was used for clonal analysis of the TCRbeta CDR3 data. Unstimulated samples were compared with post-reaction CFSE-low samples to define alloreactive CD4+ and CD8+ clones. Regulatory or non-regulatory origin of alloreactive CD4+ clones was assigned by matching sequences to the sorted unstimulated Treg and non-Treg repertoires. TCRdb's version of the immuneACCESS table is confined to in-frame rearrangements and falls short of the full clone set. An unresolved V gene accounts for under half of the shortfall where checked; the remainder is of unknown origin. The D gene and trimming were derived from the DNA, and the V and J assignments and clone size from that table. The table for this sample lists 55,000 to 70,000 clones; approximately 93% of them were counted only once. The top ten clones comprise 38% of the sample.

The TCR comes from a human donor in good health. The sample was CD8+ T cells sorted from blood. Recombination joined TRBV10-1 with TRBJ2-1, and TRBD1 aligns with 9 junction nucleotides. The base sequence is TGCGCCAGCAGTGAGTCGGGGACAGGGATCAATGAGCAGTTCTTC. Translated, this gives CASSESGTGINEQFF.